The 26 T cell receptor beta chains presented below share a single source sample, sequenced in a study of blood T cells in healthy people across ages. The second PCR ran about 6 to 12 cycles with a sample-barcoded 5' primer and J-beta primers. TCRdb used MiXCR to reprocess the 5' RACE reads, holding one entry per CDR3 protein. The repertoire holds over 1,500,000 distinct CDR3 sequences, with 30% to 40% as singletons. The material sequenced was blood. The receptors stem from a human donor in good health.

This sequence joins TRBV10-1 and TRBJ1-1, with TRBD1 identical over 7 bases. The germline V gene has CDR1 WNHNN and CDR2 SYGVQD (reference sequence). The CDR3 loop spans 14 amino acids. Trimming removed 5 bases from V and 1 base from J; junction bases left unmatched: 4. CDR3 residues: CASSMQGENTEAFF. The CDR3 DNA is TGCGCCAGCAGTATGCAGGGGGAGAACACTGAAGCTTTCTTT.

This clonotype was found a few times. The V and J genes are TRBV20-1 and TRBJ1-5; D uncertain. Trimming removed 6 bases from V and 3 bases from J, with 12 bases in between. The germline V gene encodes CDR1 DFQATT and CDR2 SNEGSKA (reference sequence). The length of the CDR3 is 13 residues. CDR3 region: CSAQRRNNQPQHF. DNA of the CDR3: TGCAGTGCACAGCGCCGGAACAATCAGCCCCAGCATTTT.

This clonotype was counted a few times. The chain combines TRBV15 with TRBJ2-5, with TRBD2 identical over 7 bases. The DNA end lines up better with TRBJ2-7; the J call may be wrong. The CDR3 runs 15 residues. Germline V lookup: CDR1 LNHNV, CDR2 YYDKDF (reference sequence). The CDR3 coding sequence is TGTGCCACCAGCAGAGAAAAGGCTAGCGGTAACGAGCAGTACTTC. Translating gives CATSREKASGNEQYF.

The table lists this clonotype with a few counts. Written as DNA, the CDR3 is TGCGCCAGCAGCCAATTTTCCGCGGGCACTGAAGCTTTCTTT. The encoded protein is CASSQFSAGTEAFF. The rearrangement uses TRBV4-1 and TRBJ1-1; D is unresolved. V was cut by 2 bases and J by 4 bases, with 11 bases left in between. This CDR3 contains 14 residues. The germline V gene has CDR1 MGHRA and CDR2 YSYEKL.

This clonotype showed up many times. At one end, the junction sequence differs from germline, possibly due to a read error. The chain employs TRBV4-3 and TRBJ1-5; 9 bases map to TRBD1. The CDR3 contains 14 residues. The V gene's germline CDR1 is LGHNA and CDR2 YSLEER. The CDR3 reads CASSQTGGRQPQHF. The CDR3 DNA reads TGTGCCAGCAGTCAAACAGGGGGCCGTCAGCCCCAGCATTTT.

A few counts support this clonotype. The gene calls are TRBV9 and TRBJ2-5; perhaps TRBD1 as D (6 bases). Trimming took off 0 bases at V and 5 bases at J, with 11 bases between the two ends. The CDR3 sequence is 14 residues long. Germline assignment: CDR1 SGDLS and CDR2 YYNGEE. CDR3 loop: CASSVEQGRETQYF. In DNA, the CDR3 is TGTGCCAGCAGCGTAGAACAGGGCAGGGAGACCCAGTACTTC.

The chain uses TRBV27 and TRBJ2-7; 9 positions agree with TRBD2. The CDR3 has 15 residues. V dropped 3 bases and J dropped 2; count of bases not matched to a gene: 5. The germline V gene has CDR1 MNHEY and CDR2 SMNVEV (reference sequence). Written as DNA, the CDR3 is TGTGCCAGCAGTTTCGGCGCGGGGGGGACCTACGAGCAGTACTTC. Residues: CASSFGAGGTYEQYF.

J is TRBJ2-5 and V is TRBV18; D might be TRBD1 or TRBD2, each matching 5 bases. The CDR3 consists of 17 residues. V dropped 2 bases and J dropped 4 bases, with 20 bases sitting between them. Per the germline V gene, CDR1 is KGHSH and CDR2 is LQKENI. The CDR3 DNA sequence: TGTGCCAGCTCACCAGTAATCCCAACAGGAGGAGCAGAGACCCAGTACTTC. This translates into CASSPVIPTGGAETQYF.

This clonotype has a handful of counts. The gene calls are TRBV6-6 and TRBJ2-3; 8 nucleotides agree with TRBD2. Germline lookup yields CDR1 MNHNY and CDR2 SVGAGI (reference sequence). The V gene end was trimmed by 7 bases and the J gene end by 2 bases; junction bases not matched to a gene: 2. The CDR3 has 13 residues. The CDR3 nucleotides are TGTGCCAGCACGCGGGGGGCCACAGATACGCAGTATTTT. It is translated as CASTRGATDTQYF.

The genes are TRBV15 and TRBJ2-5, with D tentatively TRBD2 (5 bases). CDR3 length: 17 residues. Germline V CDR1 and CDR2: LNHNV, YYDKDF (reference sequence). V was pared by 0 bases and J by 3 bases, with 17 bases between. DNA for the CDR3: TGTGCCACCAGCAGAGATCCGAACAAGGACTTCGAAGAGACCCAGTACTTC. It yields the protein CATSRDPNKDFEETQYF.

The chain combines TRBV10-3 with TRBJ2-4; D is perhaps TRBD2 (5 bases). Between the trimmed V and J ends, which lost 1 base and 13 bases, there was a span of 17 bases. CDR3 size: 14 residues. The germline CDR1 and CDR2 sequences are ENHRY and SYGVKD. The CDR3 DNA follows: TGTGCCATCAGTGAGTTCGGTAGCGAGAATGAGCAGTACTTC. This encodes CAISEFGSENEQYF.

The chain recombines TRBV6-2 or TRBV6-3 with TRBJ2-2, with TRBD2 as a possible D gene (6 bases). The CDR3 consists of 14 residues. With 8 bases removed from V and 0 bases from J, the gap between germline ends came to 10 bases. Germline V gene sequence: CDR1 MNHEY, CDR2 SVGEGT. The CDR3 loop is CASSLATNTGELFF. The CDR3 nucleotides read TGTGCCAGCTCTCTAGCGACGAACACCGGGGAGCTGTTTTTT.

The J gene is TRBJ1-5, the V gene TRBV2; D might be TRBD1 (5 bases). Germline CDR1 and CDR2: SNHLY and FYNNEI. CDR3 length: 15 residues. V gave up 2 bases and J gave up 5 bases, with 13 bases separating them. CDR3 in DNA: TGTGCCAGCAGTGAATGGGGCAGGGTCCATCAGCCCCAGCATTTT. Residues: CASSEWGRVHQPQHF.

This sequence joins TRBV6-5 and TRBJ2-7, with D unclear. This CDR3 comprises 15 residues. Germline assignment: CDR1 MNHEY and CDR2 SVGAGI. V shed 6 bases and J shed 0 bases, with 15 bases lying between them. CDR3 in DNA: TGTGCCAGCAGGTCTTGGACGGCCAGCTCCTACGAGCAGTACTTC. Its protein product is CASRSWTASSYEQYF.

V and J are TRBV20-1 and TRBJ2-3; 7 nucleotides agree with TRBD2. The trim removed 0 bases at V and 1 base at J, leaving 7 bases unmatched. This CDR3 spans 16 amino acids. CDR1 DFQATT and CDR2 SNEGSKA come from the germline V gene (reference sequence). CDR3: CSARDPSGGGTDTQYF. In DNA, the CDR3 is TGCAGTGCTAGAGATCCTTCGGGGGGTGGCACAGATACGCAGTATTTT.

This clonotype was counted between two and nine times. The chain uses TRBV5-1 and TRBJ1-4; D is unresolved. This CDR3 region has 16 residues. Trimming stripped 0 bases from V and 8 bases from J, with 17 bases between. Germline CDR1 SGHRS, CDR2 YFSETQ. The CDR3 here is CASSLGPSQGGEKLFF. The DNA of the CDR3 is TGCGCCAGCAGCTTGGGCCCATCTCAAGGAGGCGAAAAACTGTTTTTT. Using reference TRBV5-1 and TRBJ1-4 for the parts outside the CDR3, the full variable domain is KAGVTQTPRYLIKTRGQQVTLSCSPISGHRSVSWYQQTPGQGLQFLFEYFSETQRNKGNFPGRFSGRQFSNSRSEMNVSTLELGDSALYLCASSLGPSQGGEKLFFGSGTQLSVL.

This clonotype has a handful of counts. The V gene is TRBV20-1, the J gene TRBJ2-3, with D maybe TRBD2 (5 bases). Germline CDR1 is DFQATT and CDR2 is SNEGSKA (reference sequence). V was cut by 2 bases and J by 5 bases, with 11 bases left in between. The CDR3 extends over 13 amino acids. The CDR3: CSARKSGGDTQYF. The CDR3 coding sequence is TGCAGTGCTAGAAAGAGCGGCGGAGATACGCAGTATTTT.

This clonotype was counted between two and nine times. This chain uses TRBV9 with TRBJ1-6; D possibly corresponds to TRBD1 (5 bases). Germline-derived CDR1 and CDR2 are SGDLS and YYNGEE. The germline V and J ends were trimmed by 1 base and 7 bases, with 15 bases remaining between them. The CDR3 covers 16 residues. CDR3 nucleotide sequence: TGTGCCAGCAGCGTAAATTTCGGGCAGGGCAATTCACCCCTCCACTTT. As protein: CASSVNFGQGNSPLHF.

In regard to this clonotype: Its ends do not fully match the called genes, so a read error is possible. The chain links TRBV4-1 to TRBJ1-5, with no clear D. Germline assignment: CDR1 MGHRA and CDR2 YSYEKL. The CDR3 loop spans 14 amino acids. Here the CDR3 DNA reads TGCGCCAGTAGCCAATTCCCGGGTGATCAGCCCCAGCATTTT. This gives the protein CASSQFPGDQPQHF.

This clonotype has only a few counts. The V and J genes are TRBV5-1 and TRBJ2-7, with unresolved D. The CDR3 is 12 amino acids. Trimming shortened V by 1 base and J by 3 bases, and 5 bases separated the two germline ends. The V gene's germline CDR1 is SGHRS and CDR2 YFSETQ. The CDR3, as DNA: TGCGCCAGCAGCTTGCATTACTACGAGCAGTACTTC. This sequence encodes CASSLHYYEQYF.

For this clonotype: This may come from a read error, since a much larger clone is one base off. The V and J genes are TRBV9 and TRBJ2-1, with TRBD2 identical over 11 bases. The CDR3 is 14 residues long. V was pared by 10 bases and J by 9 bases, with 12 bases of the junction left unmatched. Germline V gives CDR1 SGDLS, CDR2 YYNGEE. Here the CDR3 DNA reads TGTGCCGGCACCCGTAGCGGGGGGGCGGGTGAGCAGTTCTTC. It yields the protein CAGTRSGGAGEQFF.

This chain uses TRBV10-3 with TRBJ2-2; D could derive from TRBD1 or TRBD2 (5 bases each). Germline loops: CDR1 ENHRY, CDR2 SYGVKD. Between the trimmed V and J ends, which lost 4 bases and 6 bases, there was a span of 18 bases. CDR3 length: 16 amino acids. CDR3 region: CAISASDGTGAGELFF. CDR3 sequence (DNA): TGTGCCATCAGTGCTTCCGATGGGACGGGTGCCGGGGAGCTGTTTTTT.

V is TRBV4-1 and J is TRBJ1-1, with unresolved D. From germline, CDR1 is MGHRA and CDR2 YSYEKL. Trimming removed 0 bases at V and 11 bases at J, with 10 bases between. The CDR3 loop spans 12 amino acids. The CDR3 protein is CASSQDVGGAFF. The CDR3 DNA is TGCGCCAGCAGCCAAGATGTTGGAGGGGCTTTCTTT.

This clonotype was picked up one time. The chain links TRBV20-1 to TRBJ2-7; D remains unclear. The DNA matches TRBJ2-5 better at its end, which makes the J call doubtful. CDR3 length: 11 residues. The germline gives CDR1 DFQATT, CDR2 SNEGSKA (reference sequence). In DNA form, the CDR3 reads TGCAGTGGTGAGGAAGAAGAGACCCAGTACTTC. Amino acids: CSGEEEETQYF.

About this clonotype: At one end the junction does not follow the germline gene, possibly because of a read error. The gene calls are TRBV12-3 or TRBV12-4 and TRBJ2-3; 13 bases match TRBD2. The CDR3 runs 17 residues. CDR3 in DNA: TGTGCCAGCAGTTTATTGGGGACTAGCGGGGCAGGAGATGCGCAGTATTTT. It specifies CASSLLGTSGAGDAQYF.

This chain links TRBV6-5 with TRBJ2-1; 11 nucleotides match TRBD2. CDR1 is MNHEY, CDR2 SVGAGI, per germline. The CDR3 has 15 residues. The junction had 8 bases not matched to a gene; V was cut back by 6 bases and J by 7 bases. The CDR3 nucleotides are TGTGCCAGCAGCCTAGCGGGGGGTTCGGGTAATGAGCAGTTCTTC. It is translated as CASSLAGGSGNEQFF.